Following are 22 T cell receptor beta chains from one sample sequenced in a study of T-cell reconstitution after alpha-beta-depleted transplantation in children. The TCRbeta library was prepared with unique molecular identifiers. TCRdb redid the calling of the PCR reads with MiXCR, one entry per CDR3 protein. The top ten clones hold approximately 2% of a sample with fewer than 700,000 distinct CDR3 sequences, over 10% of them seen once. Sample: PBMCs, mostly from graft donor cells, taken 360 days after TCRalphabeta/CD19-depleted stem cell transplant. The receptors here all came from a male patient between 10 and 17 years old who had a stem cell transplant for acute myeloid leukemia, so the T cells may come from the graft donor.

V usage is TRBV6-5 and J usage is TRBJ1-2, with D perhaps matching TRBD1 (6 bases). This CDR3 is built from 14 residues. Germline CDR1 MNHEY, CDR2 SVGAGI. Trimming took off 2 bases at V and 4 bases at J, with 11 bases between the two ends. CDR3 in DNA: TGTGCCAGCAGTTACCTTGGACAGTCCTATGGCTACACCTTC. Encoded protein: CASSYLGQSYGYTF.

The chain is built from TRBV28 and TRBJ2-6; TRBD2 matches 13 bases. Germline CDR1 and CDR2: MDHEN and SYDVKM. The junction had 10 bases not matched to a gene; V was cut back by 5 bases and J by 0 bases. This CDR3 is built from 20 residues. CDR3 sequence (DNA): TGTGCCAGCAGTCCCCGGACTAGCGGGAGCTTAAGCTCTGGGGCCAACGTCCTGACTTTC. Translated, it gives CASSPRTSGSLSSGANVLTF. Together with reference TRBV28 and TRBJ2-6, the CDR3 gives the full variable domain: DVKVTQSSRYLVKRTGEKVFLECVQDMDHENMFWYRQDPGLGLRLIYFSYDVKMKEKGDIPEGYSVSREKKERFSLILESASTNQTSMYLCASSPRTSGSLSSGANVLTFGAGSRLTVL.

V usage is TRBV5-4 and J usage is TRBJ2-1, with a weak D call TRBD2 (6 bases). Trimming shortened V by 3 bases and J by 0 bases, and 19 bases separated the two germline ends. The CDR3 contains 18 residues. The germline V gene has CDR1 SGHNT and CDR2 YYREEE (reference sequence). This chain's CDR3 is CASSSPSIIADSYNEQFF. The CDR3 DNA sequence: TGTGCCAGCAGCTCTCCATCGATAATAGCGGACTCCTACAATGAGCAGTTCTTC.

This clonotype was picked up many times. The chain uses TRBV12-3 or TRBV12-4 and TRBJ2-1, with D perhaps matching TRBD1 or TRBD2 (5 bases each). The ends were cut back, 5 bases at V and 8 bases at J, with 19 bases in the middle. This CDR3 comprises 15 residues. For the CDR3, the DNA is TGTGCCAGCAGTCCGGTCGGGACCACGCAGGATGAGCAGTTCTTC. Its translation: CASSPVGTTQDEQFF.

The chain couples TRBV4-3 to TRBJ2-3; D assignment may be TRBD1 or TRBD2 (5 bases each). The germline gives CDR1 LGHNA, CDR2 YSLEER. CDR3 length: 13 residues. Trimming removed 1 base at V and 8 bases at J, with 10 bases between. This chain's CDR3 is CASSQGVGGTQYF. CDR3 bases: TGCGCCAGCAGCCAAGGGGTTGGGGGTACGCAGTATTTT.

At least ten counts were recorded for this clonotype. The chain carries TRBV29-1 and TRBJ2-7; D is possibly TRBD1 (6 bases). Germline V CDR1 and CDR2: SQVTM, ANQGSEA. CDR3 length: 13 residues. V lost 2 bases to trimming and J lost 4 bases, with 12 bases between them. CDR3 coding DNA: TGCAGCGTTGAAAAAACAGGGCGGTACGAGCAGTACTTC. Translating it yields CSVEKTGRYEQYF.

This clonotype was recorded a few times. The rearrangement joins TRBV30 to TRBJ1-4, with D maybe TRBD1 (5 bases). This CDR3 region has 12 residues. CDR1 is GTSNPN and CDR2 is SVGIG in the germline V gene (reference sequence). V lost 3 bases and J lost 13, with 15 bases in between. The CDR3 DNA follows: TGTGCCTGGAGCTCAGGGACCCCGGGACTGTTTTTT. As protein: CAWSSGTPGLFF.

This clonotype was counted at least ten times. The chain combines TRBV5-8 with TRBJ2-5, with D hard to call. Germline-derived CDR1 and CDR2 are SGHTS and YDEGEE. The CDR3 has 13 amino acids. Trimming took 5 bases from V and 4 from J, leaving 12 bases between them. In DNA form, the CDR3 reads TGTGCCAGCAGACCCAGGACGGGAGAGACCCAGTACTTC. Translated, it gives CASRPRTGETQYF.

This clonotype was detected a few times. V and J are TRBV5-1 and TRBJ2-5, with a tentative D call TRBD2 (6 bases). Germline values: CDR1 SGHRS, CDR2 YFSETQ. The V gene lost 0 bases and the J gene lost 2 bases, with 11 bases spanning the gap. The CDR3 runs 15 residues. CDR3 bases: TGCGCCAGCAGCTTGGAGGTTAGCGGACAAGAGACCCAGTACTTC. It yields the protein CASSLEVSGQETQYF. Based on the CDR3 plus reference TRBV5-1 and TRBJ2-5, the full variable domain is KAGVTQTPRYLIKTRGQQVTLSCSPISGHRSVSWYQQTPGQGLQFLFEYFSETQRNKGNFPGRFSGRQFSNSRSEMNVSTLELGDSALYLCASSLEVSGQETQYFGPGTRLLVL.

There are a few counts of this clonotype. The chain uses TRBV4-2 and TRBJ2-5; unclear D gene. Trimming removed 0 bases from V and 0 bases from J, with 5 bases in between. The CDR3 totals 14 residues. Germline V CDR1 and CDR2: LGHNA, YNFKEQ. In DNA, the CDR3 is TGTGCCAGCAGCCAAGAAATGGACCAAGAGACCCAGTACTTC. Translation: CASSQEMDQETQYF.

As regards this clonotype: This could be a read error, since a much larger clone is one nucleotide away. The chain combines TRBV9 with TRBJ2-2, with a weak D call TRBD2 (6 bases). The CDR3 is made up of 14 amino acids. Germline CDR1 SGDLS, CDR2 YYNGEE. The CDR3, as DNA: TGTGCCAGCAGCGTGTACTCGAACACCGGGGAGGTGTTTTTT. Protein product: CASSVYSNTGEVFF.

This chain uses TRBV6-2 or TRBV6-3 with TRBJ2-1; no definite D call. Per germline, CDR1 MNHEY and CDR2 SVGEGT. Trimming left V 6 bases short and J 8 bases short, with 14 bases between. The CDR3 has 13 residues. The CDR3 DNA follows: TGTGCCAGCAGCATGGACCTACTCCATGAGCAGTTCTTC. Translated: CASSMDLLHEQFF.

The rearrangement uses TRBV28 and TRBJ2-5, with 7 bases that match TRBD2. After removal of 3 bases from V and 1 base from J, the junction contained 5 bases not matched to a gene. The CDR3 is made up of 15 amino acids. Germline assignment: CDR1 MDHEN and CDR2 SYDVKM. This CDR3 is CASSFGAGIQETQYF. The CDR3 DNA follows: TGTGCCAGCAGTTTTGGAGCGGGGATCCAAGAGACCCAGTACTTC.

This clonotype has ten or more counts. The gene calls are TRBV10-3 and TRBJ2-3; D remains ambiguous. Per germline, CDR1 ENHRY and CDR2 SYGVKD. This CDR3 has 15 amino acids. Trimming shortened V by 2 bases and J by 2 bases, and 11 bases separated the two germline ends. The CDR3 loop reads CAISEALVDTDTQYF. CDR3 nucleotides: TGTGCCATCAGTGAGGCTCTCGTCGACACAGATACGCAGTATTTT.

This clonotype was recorded a few times. V and J are TRBV29-1 and TRBJ2-7; no clear D. This CDR3 contains 12 residues. Trimming left V 4 bases short and J 3 bases short, with 10 bases between. Germline V gene sequence: CDR1 SQVTM, CDR2 ANQGSEA. DNA for the CDR3: TGCAGCGTTGCTTGGAGAGGCTACGAGCAGTACTTC. Translation gives CSVAWRGYEQYF.

Many counts were recorded for this clonotype. CDR3 bases: TGTGCCAGCAGCTTATTCCCGGGAGTAAGCTCCTACAATGAGCAGTTCTTC. It specifies CASSLFPGVSSYNEQFF. The V and J genes are TRBV7-2 and TRBJ2-1; D perhaps matches TRBD2 (6 bases). The V end was cut by 2 bases, the J end by 0 bases, with 14 bases between. In germline, CDR1 is SGHTA, CDR2 FQGNSA. The length of the CDR3 is 17 residues.

The chain is built from TRBV4-2 and TRBJ1-4; no firm D call. The CDR3 totals 12 residues. Trimming left V 4 bases short and J 5 bases short, with 5 bases between. Germline values: CDR1 LGHNA, CDR2 YNFKEQ. The chain's CDR3 is CASSLNNEKLFF. In DNA, the CDR3 is TGTGCCAGCAGCCTCAACAATGAAAAACTGTTTTTT.

The chain uses TRBV20-1 and TRBJ2-1; D remains unclear. Germline V gene lookup returns CDR1 DFQATT and CDR2 SNEGSKA (reference sequence). V was pared by 3 bases and J by 6 bases, with 9 bases between. The CDR3 totals 12 residues. The CDR3 reads CSASKAPNEQFF. The CDR3 nucleotides read TGCAGTGCTAGTAAAGCCCCCAATGAGCAGTTCTTC.

The rearrangement uses TRBV28 and TRBJ2-7; perhaps TRBD2 as D (5 bases). Germline V lookup: CDR1 MDHEN, CDR2 SYDVKM. Deletions cut 2 bases from V and 3 bases from J, with 17 bases between. The CDR3 loop spans 16 amino acids. The CDR3 sequence: CASSLGIGVGLYEQYF. The DNA for the CDR3 is TGTGCCAGCAGTTTAGGGATTGGCGTCGGACTCTACGAGCAGTACTTC.

This clonotype showed up just a few times. The V and J genes are TRBV6-2 or TRBV6-3 and TRBJ2-7; 11 nucleotides match TRBD2. The CDR3 sequence is 14 residues long. The germline V gene has CDR1 MNHEY and CDR2 SVGEGT. The trim removed 5 bases at V and 3 bases at J, leaving 3 bases unmatched. DNA for the CDR3: TGTGCCAGCAGTAGACTAGCGGGGCTCTACGAGCAGTACTTC. Residues: CASSRLAGLYEQYF.

Ten or more counts support this clonotype. The rearrangement joins TRBV10-3 to TRBJ2-7; no definite D call. The CDR3 consists of 11 residues. The ends were cut back, 3 bases at V and 3 bases at J, with 3 bases in the middle. The V gene's germline CDR1 is ENHRY and CDR2 SYGVKD. The CDR3 protein is CAISDYYEQYF. CDR3 DNA: TGTGCCATCAGTGACTACTACGAGCAGTACTTC.

At least ten counts were recorded for this clonotype. The chain joins TRBV5-1 to TRBJ2-2, with D uncertain. The CDR3 consists of 13 residues. Germline values: CDR1 SGHRS, CDR2 YFSETQ. Deletions cut 5 bases from V and 0 bases from J, with 5 bases between. CDR3 region: CASSMANTGELFF. CDR3 nucleotide sequence: TGCGCCAGCAGTATGGCGAACACCGGGGAGCTGTTTTTT.